A selection of T cell receptor beta chains follows, all from one sample in a study of T cell repertoires and Cas9 in healthy adults. TCRdb's table, derived via immunoSEQ multiplex PCR, lists solely in-frame clones and lacks some. The repertoire holds tens of thousands of clones, with around 92% as singletons. The sequenced sample consisted of CD4+ effector T cells (CD127+, CD25-, CD137-, CD154-) from PBMCs; culture status not recorded. The receptors come from a human donor in good health. The CDR3 runs from the conserved cysteine through the conserved F or W. The D gene is left open where the match is weak. The size of a clone is reported for some rows only, either as once, few or many, or as a class for expanded clones.

j_call | v_call | d_call | clone_size | cdr3_aa | cdr3_nt
TRBJ2-3 | TRBV11-2 | - | - | CASSPGGDTQYF | TGTGCCAGCAGCCCAGGGGGGGATACGCAGTATTTT
TRBJ1-5 | TRBV28 | - | - | CASSLNGNQPQHF | TGTGCCAGCAGTCTTAACGGGAATCAGCCCCAGCATTTT
TRBJ2-7 | TRBV2 | - | - | CATMERVLSYEQYF | TGTGCCACCATGGAGCGGGTGTTATCCTACGAGCAGTACTTC
TRBJ2-3 | TRBV5-1 | TRBD2 | once | CASSLAPASGGTDTQYF | TGCGCCAGCAGCTTGGCCCCGGCTAGCGGGGGGACAGATACGCAGTATTTT
TRBJ1-2 | TRBV6-1 | TRBD1 | - | CASSGGKDRPRPYGYTF | TGTGCCAGCAGTGGAGGAAAGGACAGGCCTCGTCCCTATGGCTACACCTTC
TRBJ1-5 | TRBV7-9 | - | - | CASSRDGTSQPQHF | TGTGCCAGCAGCCGAGACGGTACATCTCAGCCCCAGCATTTT
TRBJ2-2 | TRBV7-3 | - | once | CASSLTGNTGELFF | TGTGCCAGCAGCTTAACAGGGAACACCGGGGAGCTGTTTTTT
TRBJ2-1 | TRBV27 | - | - | CASSFLRAGRDEQFF | TGTGCCAGCAGTTTTCTTCGTGCAGGGCGCGATGAGCAGTTCTTC
TRBJ1-5 | TRBV5-6 | - | - | CASSFGGSNQPQHF | TGTGCCAGCAGCTTCGGAGGGAGCAATCAGCCCCAGCATTTT
TRBJ1-2 | TRBV6-6 | TRBD1 | - | CASSDIQGNYGYTF | TGTGCCAGCAGTGATATACAGGGGAACTATGGCTACACCTTC
TRBJ2-3 | TRBV2 | TRBD2 | - | CASSGPGTSGGTDTQYF | TGTGCCAGCAGCGGACCCGGGACTAGCGGGGGCACAGATACGCAGTATTTT
TRBJ2-7 | TRBV19 | - | - | CASSIAGQTYEQYF | TGTGCCAGTAGTATCGCTGGACAGACGTACGAGCAGTACTTC
TRBJ1-5 | TRBV5-5 | - | - | CASEETPGGNQPQHF | TGTGCCAGCGAAGAAACCCCGGGAGGCAATCAGCCCCAGCATTTT
TRBJ2-1 | TRBV4-1 | - | - | CASSQRAGSSYNEQFF | TGCGCCAGCAGCCAAAGGGCGGGTAGCTCCTACAATGAGCAGTTCTTC